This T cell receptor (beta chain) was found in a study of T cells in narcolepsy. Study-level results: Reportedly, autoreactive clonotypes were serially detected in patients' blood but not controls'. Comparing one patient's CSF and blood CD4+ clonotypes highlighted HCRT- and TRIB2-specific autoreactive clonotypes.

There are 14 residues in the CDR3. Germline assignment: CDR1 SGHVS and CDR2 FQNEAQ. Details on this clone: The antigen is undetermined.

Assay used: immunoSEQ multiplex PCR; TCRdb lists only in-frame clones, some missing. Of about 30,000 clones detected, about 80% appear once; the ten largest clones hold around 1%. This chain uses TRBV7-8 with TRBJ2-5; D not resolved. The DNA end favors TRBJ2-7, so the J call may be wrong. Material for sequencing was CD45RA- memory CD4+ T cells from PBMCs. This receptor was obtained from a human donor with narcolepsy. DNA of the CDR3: TGTGCCAGCAGCTACTCATCGTCCGCCTACGAGCAGTACTTC. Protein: CASSYSSSAYEQYF.